This passage covers 23 T cell receptor beta chains from one sample sequenced in a study of T cell responses to AZD1222 COVID-19 vaccine. Sequencing was performed with immunoSEQ multiplex PCR; in TCRdb, only in-frame clones are kept and a portion is missing. The sample contains roughly 120,000 clones, 90% to 95% of which appear only once. The sequences come from peripheral blood, collected on day 0 of AZD1222 vaccination. These receptors were collected from an adult in good health.

A single count supports this clone. The chain couples TRBV6-1 to TRBJ2-1; perhaps TRBD2 as D (6 bases). Trimming stripped 3 bases from V and 0 bases from J, with 9 bases between. The CDR3 is 15 residues long. CDR1 is MNHNS, CDR2 SASEGT, per germline. CDR3 protein: CASSEGLHSYNEQFF. The CDR3 bases are TGTGCCAGCAGTGAGGGACTCCACTCCTACAATGAGCAGTTCTTC.

This clone has a handful of counts. The rearrangement uses TRBV6-2 or TRBV6-3 and TRBJ2-1; D is unclear. V lost 5 bases, J lost 15 bases, and 17 bases lay in between. This CDR3 is 12 amino acids long. Germline-derived CDR1 and CDR2 are MNHEY and SVGEGT. CDR3 sequence: CASSDPDLDPFF. CDR3 nucleotide sequence: TGTGCCAGCAGTGACCCGGACCTCGACCCGTTCTTC.

This sequence joins TRBV24-1 and TRBJ2-3, with D unclear. Germline V gives CDR1 KGHDR, CDR2 SFDVKD. The CDR3 totals 13 residues. V shed 4 bases and J shed 1 base, with 5 bases lying between them. CDR3 residues: CATSEAGTDTQYF. CDR3 nucleotides: TGTGCCACCAGTGAGGCGGGCACAGATACGCAGTATTTT.

This chain links TRBV6-1 with TRBJ1-2, with D possibly TRBD1 on 5 matching bases. The V gene's germline CDR1 is MNHNS and CDR2 SASEGT. This CDR3 is built from 14 residues. Trimming cost V 2 bases and J 4 bases, with 11 bases left between them. In DNA, the CDR3 is TGTGCCAGCAGTGAATTATGGGGGGGCTATGGCTACACCTTC. Its protein is CASSELWGGYGYTF.

V gene TRBV5-4 combines with J gene TRBJ2-7; D not resolved. Per germline, CDR1 SGHNT and CDR2 YYREEE (reference sequence). V dropped 2 bases and J dropped 6 bases, with 12 bases sitting between them. CDR3 length equals 13 residues. The CDR3 protein is CASSFPLVREQYF. The DNA of the CDR3 is TGTGCCAGCAGCTTTCCCCTAGTGCGCGAGCAGTACTTC.

This sequence joins TRBV30 and TRBJ1-3; 9 bases line up with TRBD1. V was clipped by 5 bases and J by 3 bases; unmatched bases: 11. The CDR3 consists of 16 residues. CDR1 and CDR2 (germline): GTSNPN, SVGIG (reference sequence). Here the CDR3 reads CAWAGTGNWGGNTIYF. In nucleotides, the CDR3 is TGTGCCTGGGCCGGGACAGGGAACTGGGGTGGAAACACCATATATTTT.

Only one count was recorded for this clone. The chain uses TRBV6-2 or TRBV6-3 and TRBJ2-7, with a possible D match to TRBD1 (6 bases). The CDR3 spans 13 residues. In germline, CDR1 is MNHEY, CDR2 SVGEGT. Trimming removed 0 bases at V and 7 bases at J, with 10 bases between. The CDR3 DNA reads TGTGCCAGCAGTTACTCGGGGACACAGGAGCAGTACTTC. Translating it yields CASSYSGTQEQYF.

The gene calls are TRBV12-1 and TRBJ2-1. TRBV12-1 is listed as a pseudogene. The CDR3 consists of 13 residues. CDR3 nucleotide sequence: TGTGCCAGCACAATGATAGGTTATAATGAGCAGTTCTTC. It encodes CASTMIGYNEQFF.

The chain couples TRBV6-4 to TRBJ2-7, with 7 bases fitting TRBD1. Germline assignment: CDR1 MRHNA and CDR2 SNTAGT. J was trimmed by 7 bases and V by 2 bases; bases with no gene match: 23. The length of the CDR3 is 19 residues. The DNA for the CDR3 is TGTGCCAGCAGTGACGCGAAACCCACGGGACAGTCGTTCGTGAGGGAGCAGTACTTC. As protein: CASSDAKPTGQSFVREQYF.

The rearrangement uses TRBV10-3 and TRBJ2-2; 10 nucleotides align to TRBD1. Germline trimming cut 0 bases from V and 5 bases from J; bases unmatched to any gene: 9. CDR3 length equals 18 residues. The V gene's germline CDR1 is ENHRY and CDR2 SYGVKD. CDR3 in amino acids: CAISESSPGQGKTGELFF. The CDR3 DNA reads TGTGCCATCAGTGAGTCCTCTCCGGGACAGGGGAAGACCGGGGAGCTGTTTTTT.

The rearrangement uses TRBV5-4 and TRBJ2-5; a weak D match, TRBD1 (6 bases). The CDR3 totals 14 residues. V was shortened by 0 bases and J by 5 bases, with 11 bases between the two germline ends. Germline CDR1 is SGHNT and CDR2 is YYREEE (reference sequence). CDR3 region: CASSLAGVAETQYF. CDR3 nucleotide sequence: TGTGCCAGCAGCTTGGCAGGGGTGGCGGAGACCCAGTACTTC.

The V and J genes are TRBV5-4 and TRBJ2-3; the D gene could be TRBD1 or TRBD2 (5 bases each). Germline-derived CDR1 and CDR2 are SGHNT and YYREEE (reference sequence). V was clipped by 5 bases and J by 1 base, with 14 bases between them. CDR3 length: 15 amino acids. CDR3 residues: CASRTGAGGTDTQYF. The CDR3 DNA sequence: TGTGCCAGCAGGACCGGGGCCGGGGGCACAGATACGCAGTATTTT.

The gene calls are TRBV9 and TRBJ2-2; 9 bases align to TRBD1. Losses at the gene ends were 4 bases for V and 6 bases for J; bases not matched to a gene: 10. The CDR3 covers 16 residues. CDR1 and CDR2 from the germline V gene are SGDLS and YYNGEE. The CDR3 loop reads CASSPMTGGGSGELFF. DNA for the CDR3: TGTGCCAGCAGCCCCATGACAGGGGGGGGCTCCGGGGAGCTGTTTTTT. Variable domain in full (rest from reference TRBV9 and TRBJ2-2): DSGVTQTPKHLITATGQRVTLRCSPRSGDLSVYWYQQSLDQGLQFLIQYYNGEERAKGNILERFSAQQFPDLHSELNLSSLELGDSALYFCASSPMTGGGSGELFFGEGSRLTVL.

The chain couples TRBV28 to TRBJ2-5; 7 positions agree with TRBD2. From germline, CDR1 is MDHEN and CDR2 SYDVKM. The length of the CDR3 is 13 residues. J lost 4 bases, V lost 3 bases, and 2 bases had no gene match. The DNA for the CDR3 is TGTGCCAGCAGTTTGCGGGAGCCAGAGACCCAGTACTTC. Its protein is CASSLREPETQYF.

In its sample, this clone was seen once. The J gene is TRBJ1-1, the V gene TRBV29-1; D ambiguous. Between the trimmed V and J ends, which lost 6 bases and 6 bases, there was a span of 8 bases. Germline V gives CDR1 SQVTM, CDR2 ANQGSEA. This CDR3 has 10 amino acids. CDR3 nucleotides: TGCAGCGTAGCCTATCCTGAAGCTTTCTTT. It yields the protein CSVAYPEAFF.

As to this clone: Relative to the germline gene, one junction end is altered; a read error may explain this. The chain couples TRBV7-2 to TRBJ1-2; D call uncertain. This CDR3 is built from 13 residues. CDR1 is SGHTA, CDR2 FQGNSA, per germline. CDR3: CASSPPLNYGYTF. CDR3 DNA: TGTGCCAGCAGCCCCCCTCTTAACTACGGCTACACCTTC.

The rearrangement joins TRBV6-1 to TRBJ2-7; 7 bases match TRBD1. This CDR3 comprises 16 residues. V shed 4 bases, J shed 3 bases, and the junction held 12 bases outside the gene matches. Germline V CDR1 and CDR2: MNHNS, SASEGT. The CDR3: CASSGSLGTAVYEQYF. DNA of the CDR3: TGTGCCAGCAGTGGATCCCTCGGGACAGCCGTCTACGAGCAGTACTTC.

The J gene is TRBJ1-2, the V gene TRBV7-2; D uncertain. Germline loops: CDR1 SGHTA, CDR2 FQGNSA. V was pared by 4 bases and J by 4 bases, with 13 bases between. The CDR3 extends over 14 amino acids. DNA of the CDR3: TGTGCCAGCAGCTCCCCCCTGGAGGGCTATGGCTACACCTTC. Amino acids: CASSSPLEGYGYTF.

The chain is built from TRBV5-1 and TRBJ2-3, with 13 bases lining up with TRBD2. CDR3 size: 17 residues. Germline assignment: CDR1 SGHRS and CDR2 YFSETQ. The V segment lost 6 bases and the J segment 4 bases; nucleotides outside the gene matches: 11. Here the CDR3 DNA reads TGCGCCAGCACTCCGAGGAAACTAGCGGGAGGGCCAGATACGCAGTATTTT. Translating it yields CASTPRKLAGGPDTQYF.

This clone was detected only once. The chain has TRBV2 and TRBJ1-1, with TRBD1 matching over 8 bases. Trimming took 6 bases from V and 8 from J; bases not matched to a gene: 5. Germline CDR1 SNHLY, CDR2 FYNNEI. The CDR3 loop spans 12 amino acids. CDR3 sequence reads: CASRDDRGEAFF. The CDR3 DNA reads as TGTGCCAGCAGAGACGACAGGGGCGAAGCTTTCTTT.

The chain has TRBV27 and TRBJ1-6; D not certain. The CDR3 totals 14 residues. V was pared by 3 bases and J by 7 bases, with 10 bases between. From germline, CDR1 is MNHEY and CDR2 SMNVEV (reference sequence). CDR3 sequence reads: CASSFGLENSPLHF. The CDR3, as DNA: TGTGCCAGCAGTTTTGGGCTTGAGAATTCACCCCTCCACTTT.

This chain uses TRBV19 with TRBJ2-7; no reliable D call. CDR1 is LNHDA and CDR2 is SQIVND in the germline V gene (reference sequence). This CDR3 has 12 amino acids. V shed 9 bases and J shed 0 bases, with 9 bases lying between them. As DNA, the CDR3 is TGTGCCAGCGGGTACGGCTCCTACGAGCAGTACTTC. It specifies CASGYGSYEQYF.

This clone appeared a single time. This chain uses TRBV10-3 with TRBJ1-3; 8 bases match TRBD1. Germline V gives CDR1 ENHRY, CDR2 SYGVKD. Unmatched junction bases numbered 5, after V lost 9 bases and J lost 4 bases. This CDR3 has 13 residues. DNA of the CDR3: TGTGCCATGACTGGACAGGGAGGAAACACCATATATTTT. Translation: CAMTGQGGNTIYF.